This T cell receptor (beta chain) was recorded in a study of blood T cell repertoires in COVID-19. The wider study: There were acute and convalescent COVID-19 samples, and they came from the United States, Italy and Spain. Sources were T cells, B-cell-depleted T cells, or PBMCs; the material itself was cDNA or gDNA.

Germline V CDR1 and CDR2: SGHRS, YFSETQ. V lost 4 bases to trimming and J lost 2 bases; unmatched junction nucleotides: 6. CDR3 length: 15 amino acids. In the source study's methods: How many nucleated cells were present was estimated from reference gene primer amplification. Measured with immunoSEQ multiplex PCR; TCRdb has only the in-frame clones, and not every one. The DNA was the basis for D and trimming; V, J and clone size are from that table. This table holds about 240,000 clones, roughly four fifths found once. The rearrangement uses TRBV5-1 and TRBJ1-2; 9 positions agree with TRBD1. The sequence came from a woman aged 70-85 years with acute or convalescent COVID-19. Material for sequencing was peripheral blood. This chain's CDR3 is CASSVQGAENYGYTF. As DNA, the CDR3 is TGCGCCAGCAGCGTACAGGGGGCTGAAAACTATGGCTACACCTTC.